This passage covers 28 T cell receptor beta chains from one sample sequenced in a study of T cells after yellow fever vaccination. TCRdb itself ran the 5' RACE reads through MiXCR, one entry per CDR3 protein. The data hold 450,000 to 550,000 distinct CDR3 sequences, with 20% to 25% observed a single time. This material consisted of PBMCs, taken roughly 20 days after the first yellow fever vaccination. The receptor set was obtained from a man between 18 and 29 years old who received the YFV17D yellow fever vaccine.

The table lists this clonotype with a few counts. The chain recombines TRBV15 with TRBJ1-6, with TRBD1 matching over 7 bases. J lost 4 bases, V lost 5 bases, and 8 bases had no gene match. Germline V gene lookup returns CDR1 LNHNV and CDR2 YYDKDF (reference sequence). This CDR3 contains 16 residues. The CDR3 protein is CATSGRDSRYNSPLHF. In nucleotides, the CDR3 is TGTGCCACCAGCGGGCGGGACAGCCGTTATAATTCACCCCTCCACTTT.

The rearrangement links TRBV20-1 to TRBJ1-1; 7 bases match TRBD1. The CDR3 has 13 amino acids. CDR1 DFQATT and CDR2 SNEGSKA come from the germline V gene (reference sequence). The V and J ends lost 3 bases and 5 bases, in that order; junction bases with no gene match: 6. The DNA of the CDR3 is TGCAGTGCTAGGTCAGGGGGTGGGACTGAAGCTTTCTTT. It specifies CSARSGGGTEAFF.

CDR3 DNA: TGTGCCACCAGCAGAGAATACGAAGCTACCATATATTTT. Protein sequence: CATSREYEATIYF. The chain links TRBV15 to TRBJ1-3; D remains unclear. CDR1 LNHNV and CDR2 YYDKDF come from the germline V gene (reference sequence). Trimming stripped 0 bases from V and 10 bases from J, with 10 bases between. This CDR3 has 13 amino acids. Full variable domain (missing parts from reference TRBV15 and TRBJ1-3): DAMVIQNPRYQVTQFGKPVTLSCSQTLNHNVMYWYQQKSSQAPKLLFHYYDKDFNNEADTPDNFQSRRPNTSFCFLDIRSPGLGDTAMYLCATSREYEATIYFGEGSWLTVV.

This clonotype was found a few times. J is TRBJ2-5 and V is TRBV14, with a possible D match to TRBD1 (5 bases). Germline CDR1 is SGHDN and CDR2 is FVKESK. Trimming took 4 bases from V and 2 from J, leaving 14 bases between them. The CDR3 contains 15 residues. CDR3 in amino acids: CASSRTGAVQETQYF. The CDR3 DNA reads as TGTGCCAGCAGCCGAACAGGCGCAGTTCAAGAGACCCAGTACTTC.

The CDR3 loop reads CASSSTGVGSPLHF. CDR3 bases: TGCGCCAGCAGCTCCACAGGGGTCGGATCACCCCTCCACTTT. This chain links TRBV5-1 with TRBJ1-6; 7 nucleotides match TRBD1. Germline-derived CDR1 and CDR2 are SGHRS and YFSETQ. The CDR3 length is 14 residues. V shed 3 bases and J 10 bases; nucleotides not matched to a gene: 7.

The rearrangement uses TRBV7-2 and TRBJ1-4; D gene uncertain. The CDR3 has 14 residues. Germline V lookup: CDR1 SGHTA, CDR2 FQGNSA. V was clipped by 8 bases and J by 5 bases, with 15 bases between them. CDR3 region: CASRTAVGNEKLFF. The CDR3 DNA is TGTGCCAGCCGGACCGCCGTCGGAAATGAAAAACTGTTTTTT.

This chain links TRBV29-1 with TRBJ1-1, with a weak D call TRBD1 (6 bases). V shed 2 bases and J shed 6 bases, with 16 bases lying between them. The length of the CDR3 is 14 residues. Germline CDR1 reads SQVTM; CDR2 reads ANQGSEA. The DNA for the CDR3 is TGCAGCGTTGAACTTTGGCAGGGGATCGCTGAAGCTTTCTTT. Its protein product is CSVELWQGIAEAFF.

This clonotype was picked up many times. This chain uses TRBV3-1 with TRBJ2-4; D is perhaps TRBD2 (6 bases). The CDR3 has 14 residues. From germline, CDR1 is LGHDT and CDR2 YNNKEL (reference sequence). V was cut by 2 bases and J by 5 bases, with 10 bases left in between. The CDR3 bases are TGTGCCAGCAGCCAATGGAGGGACGAAAACATTCAGTACTTC. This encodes CASSQWRDENIQYF.

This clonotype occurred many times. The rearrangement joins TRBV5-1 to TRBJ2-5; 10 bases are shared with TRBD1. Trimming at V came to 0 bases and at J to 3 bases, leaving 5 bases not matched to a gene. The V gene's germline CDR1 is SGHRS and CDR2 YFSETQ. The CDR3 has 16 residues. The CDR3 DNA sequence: TGCGCCAGCAGCTTGGCCGGGACAGGGGCGGAAGAGACCCAGTACTTC. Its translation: CASSLAGTGAEETQYF.

Here the CDR3 DNA reads TGCGCCAGCAGCCCGGAGGGGGTGGCTTCACCCCTCCACTTT. Translating gives CASSPEGVASPLHF. This rearrangement joins TRBV5-1 to TRBJ1-6; the D gene is possibly TRBD1 (6 bases). The CDR3 totals 14 residues. Germline-derived CDR1 and CDR2 are SGHRS and YFSETQ. With 4 bases removed from V and 9 bases from J, the gap between germline ends came to 14 bases.

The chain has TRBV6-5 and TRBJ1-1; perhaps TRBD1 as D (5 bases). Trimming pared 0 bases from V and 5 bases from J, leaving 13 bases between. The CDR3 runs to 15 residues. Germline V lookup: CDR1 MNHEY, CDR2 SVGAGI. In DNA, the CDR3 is TGTGCCAGCAGTTACTCGATTCACGGGGGGACTGAAGCTTTCTTT. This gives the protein CASSYSIHGGTEAFF.

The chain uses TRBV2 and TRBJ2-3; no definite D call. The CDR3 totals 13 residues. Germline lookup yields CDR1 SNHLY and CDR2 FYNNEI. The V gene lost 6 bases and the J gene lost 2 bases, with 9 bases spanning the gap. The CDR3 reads CASRVGTTDTQYF. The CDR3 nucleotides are TGTGCCAGCAGGGTCGGTACCACAGATACGCAGTATTTT.

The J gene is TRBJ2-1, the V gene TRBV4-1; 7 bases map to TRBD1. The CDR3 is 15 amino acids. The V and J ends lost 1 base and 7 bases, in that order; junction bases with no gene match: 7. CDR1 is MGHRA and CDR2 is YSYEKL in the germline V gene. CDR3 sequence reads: CASSQGQGVKNEQFF. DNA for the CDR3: TGCGCCAGCAGCCAAGGGCAGGGGGTGAAGAATGAGCAGTTCTTC.

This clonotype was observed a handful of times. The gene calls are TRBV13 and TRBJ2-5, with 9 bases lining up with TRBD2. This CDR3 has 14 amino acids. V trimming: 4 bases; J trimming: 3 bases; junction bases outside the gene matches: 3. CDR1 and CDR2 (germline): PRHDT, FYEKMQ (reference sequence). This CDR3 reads CASSWGLAEETQYF. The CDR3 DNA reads TGTGCCAGCAGCTGGGGACTAGCTGAAGAGACCCAGTACTTC.

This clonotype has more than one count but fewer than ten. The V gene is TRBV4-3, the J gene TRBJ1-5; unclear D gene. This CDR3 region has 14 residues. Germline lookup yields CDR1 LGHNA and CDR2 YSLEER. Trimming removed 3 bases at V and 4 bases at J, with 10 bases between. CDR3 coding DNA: TGCGCCAGCAGCCATCTAGGACCTAATCAGCCCCAGCATTTT. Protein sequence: CASSHLGPNQPQHF.

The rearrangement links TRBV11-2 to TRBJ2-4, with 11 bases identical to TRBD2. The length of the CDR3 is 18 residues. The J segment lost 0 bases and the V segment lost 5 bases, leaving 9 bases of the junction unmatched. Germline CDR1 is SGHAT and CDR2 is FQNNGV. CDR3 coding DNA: TGTGCCAGCAGCAAGCTAGCGGGGGGCGCACTAGCCAAAAACATTCAGTACTTC. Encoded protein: CASSKLAGGALAKNIQYF.

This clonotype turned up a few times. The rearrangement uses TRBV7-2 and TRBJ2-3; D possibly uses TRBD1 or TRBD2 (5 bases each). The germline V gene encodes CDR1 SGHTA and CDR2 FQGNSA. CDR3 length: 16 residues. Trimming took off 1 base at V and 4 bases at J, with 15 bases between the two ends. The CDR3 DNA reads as TGTGCCAGCAGCTTAGGCAGGGACGCCCCCTCAGATACGCAGTATTTT. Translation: CASSLGRDAPSDTQYF.

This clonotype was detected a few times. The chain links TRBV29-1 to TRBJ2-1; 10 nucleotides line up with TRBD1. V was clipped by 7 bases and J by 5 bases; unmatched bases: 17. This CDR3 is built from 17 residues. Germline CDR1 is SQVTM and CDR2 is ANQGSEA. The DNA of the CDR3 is TGCAGCGCTACCCGCCTCTCCGGGACAGGGGTTAACAATGAGCAGTTCTTC. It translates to CSATRLSGTGVNNEQFF.

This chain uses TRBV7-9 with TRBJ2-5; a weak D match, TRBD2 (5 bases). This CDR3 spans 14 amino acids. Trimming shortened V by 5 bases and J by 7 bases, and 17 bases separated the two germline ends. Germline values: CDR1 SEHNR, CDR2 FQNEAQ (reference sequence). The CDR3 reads CASSIGLGSGTQYF. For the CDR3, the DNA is TGTGCCAGCAGCATCGGACTGGGGTCGGGGACCCAGTACTTC.

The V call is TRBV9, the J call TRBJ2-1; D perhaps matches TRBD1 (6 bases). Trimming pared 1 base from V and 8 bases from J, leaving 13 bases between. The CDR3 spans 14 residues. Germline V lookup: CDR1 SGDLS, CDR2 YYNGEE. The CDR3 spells CASSVQTGQDEQFF. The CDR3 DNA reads TGTGCCAGCAGCGTACAGACAGGTCAGGATGAGCAGTTCTTC.

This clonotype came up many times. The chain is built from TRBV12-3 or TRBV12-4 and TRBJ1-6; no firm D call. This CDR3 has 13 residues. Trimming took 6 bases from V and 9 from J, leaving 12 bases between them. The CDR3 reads CASSLARGSPLHF. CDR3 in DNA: TGTGCCAGCAGCCTGGCCCGTGGTTCACCCCTCCACTTT.

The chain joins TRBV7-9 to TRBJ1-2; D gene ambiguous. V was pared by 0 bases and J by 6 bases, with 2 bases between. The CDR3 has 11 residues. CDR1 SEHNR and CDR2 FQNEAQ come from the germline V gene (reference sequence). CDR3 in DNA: TGTGCCAGCAGCTTAGCTGATGGCTACACCTTC. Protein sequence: CASSLADGYTF.

CDR3 nucleotide sequence: TGCAGTGCCCAGCGGGTACAGAACAATGAGCAGTTCTTC. Protein sequence: CSAQRVQNNEQFF. The chain is built from TRBV20-1 and TRBJ2-1; a possible D gene is TRBD2 (6 bases). Germline V gives CDR1 DFQATT, CDR2 SNEGSKA (reference sequence). This CDR3 is built from 13 residues. V lost 6 bases to trimming and J lost 5 bases, with 14 bases between them.

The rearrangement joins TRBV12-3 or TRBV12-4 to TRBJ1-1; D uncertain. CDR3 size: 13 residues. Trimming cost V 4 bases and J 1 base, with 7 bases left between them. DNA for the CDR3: TGTGCCAGCAGTTCTTTGAGGAACACTGAAGCTTTCTTT. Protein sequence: CASSSLRNTEAFF.

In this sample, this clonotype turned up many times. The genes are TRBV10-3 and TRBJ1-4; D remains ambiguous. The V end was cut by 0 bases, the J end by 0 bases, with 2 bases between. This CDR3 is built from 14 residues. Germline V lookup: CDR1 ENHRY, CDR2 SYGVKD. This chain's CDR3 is CAISESATNEKLFF. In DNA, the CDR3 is TGTGCCATCAGTGAGTCAGCAACTAATGAAAAACTGTTTTTT.

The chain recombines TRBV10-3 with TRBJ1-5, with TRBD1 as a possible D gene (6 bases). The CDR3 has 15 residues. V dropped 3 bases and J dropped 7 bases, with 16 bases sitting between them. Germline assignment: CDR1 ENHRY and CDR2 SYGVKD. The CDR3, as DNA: TGTGCCATCAGTGACAGGGTAAAGGGGGTCCAGCCCCAGCATTTT. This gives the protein CAISDRVKGVQPQHF.

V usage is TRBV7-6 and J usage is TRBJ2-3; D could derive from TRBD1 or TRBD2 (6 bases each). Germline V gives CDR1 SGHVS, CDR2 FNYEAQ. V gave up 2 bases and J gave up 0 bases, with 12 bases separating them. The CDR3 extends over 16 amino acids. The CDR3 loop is CASSLWGASSTDTQYF. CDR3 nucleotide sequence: TGTGCCAGCAGCTTATGGGGGGCCTCTAGCACAGATACGCAGTATTTT. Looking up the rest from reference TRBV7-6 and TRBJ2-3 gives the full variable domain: GAGVSQSPRYKVTKRGQDVALRCDPISGHVSLYWYRQALGQGPEFLTYFNYEAQQDKSGLPNDRFSAERPEGSISTLTIQRTEQRDSAMYRCASSLWGASSTDTQYFGPGTRLTVL.

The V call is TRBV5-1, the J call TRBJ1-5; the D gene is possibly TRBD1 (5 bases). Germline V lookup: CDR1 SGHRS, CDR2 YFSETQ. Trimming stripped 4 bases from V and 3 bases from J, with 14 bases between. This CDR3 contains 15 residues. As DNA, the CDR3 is TGCGCCAGCAGCCTGCGGGGGGATGCCAATCAGCCCCAGCATTTT. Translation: CASSLRGDANQPQHF.